This entry lists 19 T cell receptor beta chains sequenced from one sample in a study of CDR3 diversity in severe acne. TCRdb re-analysed the PCR reads in MiXCR, keeping a single row per CDR3 protein. The sample yields around 91,000 distinct CDR3 sequences, under 60% seen once. The sequencing sample was made of blood. These receptors came from a male donor in good health, without acne.

J is TRBJ1-6 and V is TRBV12-3 or TRBV12-4; possible D gene TRBD1, 5 bases. The CDR3 runs 15 residues. V lost 5 bases, J lost 9 bases, and 17 bases lay in between. The CDR3, as DNA: TGTGCCAGCAGTAACCAGGGTCGGAGCCGTTCACCCCTCCACTTT. Encoded protein: CASSNQGRSRSPLHF.

This clonotype was counted between two and nine times. In DNA form, the CDR3 reads TGTGCCAGCAGCGTAACAGGTTTTCCGAACACTGAAGCTTTCTTT. It translates to CASSVTGFPNTEAFF. The gene calls are TRBV9 and TRBJ1-1, with D maybe TRBD1 (5 bases). V shed 1 base and J shed 1 base, with 11 bases lying between them. CDR3 length equals 15 residues. The germline V gene has CDR1 SGDLS and CDR2 YYNGEE.

V usage is TRBV6-5 and J usage is TRBJ2-7, with 8 nucleotides matching TRBD1. The CDR3 length is 14 residues. V shed 2 bases and J 5 bases; nucleotides not matched to a gene: 5. Looked up from germline, CDR1 is MNHEY and CDR2 is SVGAGI. The CDR3 DNA reads as TGTGCCAGCAGTTACGGGCAGGGGGCCCACGAGCAGTACTTC. Encoded protein: CASSYGQGAHEQYF.

The chain links TRBV24-1 to TRBJ2-1; 9 bases are a match to TRBD2. After removal of 5 bases from V and 5 bases from J, the junction contained 6 bases not matched to a gene. CDR1 KGHDR and CDR2 SFDVKD come from the germline V gene. This CDR3 has 15 amino acids. The CDR3 DNA is TGTGCCACCAGTGTGGGCGGGAGGGCGGACAATGAGCAGTTCTTC. Its protein is CATSVGGRADNEQFF.

The gene calls are TRBV5-5 and TRBJ2-7; 9 nucleotides line up with TRBD1. The CDR3 contains 15 residues. CDR1 is SGHKS, CDR2 YYEKEE, per germline (reference sequence). The trim removed 0 bases at V and 4 bases at J, leaving 5 bases unmatched. The CDR3 nucleotides are TGTGCCAGCAGCTTGGAGGGGGACAGGGAGTACGAGCAGTACTTC. Its protein product is CASSLEGDREYEQYF.

The chain is built from TRBV12-3 or TRBV12-4 and TRBJ1-5; D not certain. V was trimmed by 1 base and J by 3 bases, leaving 22 bases between them. The CDR3 runs to 19 residues. The CDR3 is CASSLENFHPRASNQPQHF. The CDR3 coding sequence is TGTGCCAGCAGTTTAGAGAACTTCCACCCACGAGCTTCCAATCAGCCCCAGCATTTT.

This sequence joins TRBV25-1 and TRBJ1-2; 10 bases agree with TRBD1. The length of the CDR3 is 15 residues. With V trimmed by 6 bases and J by 2 bases, 6 bases remained unmatched. Per the germline V gene, CDR1 is MGHDK and CDR2 is SYGVNS. The CDR3 region is CASSRGQGGNYGYTF. The CDR3, as DNA: TGTGCCAGCAGCCGTGGACAGGGGGGAAACTATGGCTACACCTTC.

The CDR3 reads CASSLGGWSTGNQPQHF. In DNA form, the CDR3 reads TGTGCCAGCAGCTTAGGGGGTTGGTCGACAGGCAATCAGCCCCAGCATTTT. V gene TRBV7-9 combines with J gene TRBJ1-5; TRBD1 is a possible D gene (5 bases). Trimming took 1 base from V and 2 from J, leaving 15 bases between them. Looked up from germline, CDR1 is SEHNR and CDR2 is FQNEAQ (reference sequence). CDR3 length: 17 residues.

This clonotype came up many times. This chain uses TRBV25-1 with TRBJ1-6; 7 nucleotides agree with TRBD1. The CDR3 consists of 14 residues. The germline V gene has CDR1 MGHDK and CDR2 SYGVNS. The ends lost 5 bases at V and 8 bases at J; junction bases unmatched: 6. CDR3 residues: CASSSQGDDSPLHF. For the CDR3, the DNA is TGTGCCAGCAGTTCTCAGGGGGACGATTCACCCCTCCACTTT.

The CDR3 DNA follows: TGTGCCAGCAGCTCCTTCGGACTAGCGGGAGCGGCCGGGGAGCTGTTTTTT. Amino acid sequence: CASSSFGLAGAAGELFF. This chain links TRBV5-4 with TRBJ2-2, with 13 bases that match TRBD2. The V segment lost 3 bases and the J segment 6 bases; nucleotides outside the gene matches: 8. The germline V gene has CDR1 SGHNT and CDR2 YYREEE (reference sequence). The CDR3 extends over 17 amino acids.

The chain employs TRBV6-5 and TRBJ2-7; 10 nucleotides agree with TRBD1. The junction had 5 bases not matched to a gene; V was cut back by 6 bases and J by 3 bases. In germline, CDR1 is MNHEY, CDR2 SVGAGI. CDR3 length: 14 residues. CDR3 region: CASRSGTGVYEQYF. For the CDR3, the DNA is TGTGCCAGCAGATCCGGGACAGGGGTCTACGAGCAGTACTTC.

The V gene is TRBV2, the J gene TRBJ2-7; the D gene is possibly TRBD1 (6 bases). Trimming took off 6 bases at V and 5 bases at J, with 17 bases between the two ends. CDR3 length: 14 residues. The germline gives CDR1 SNHLY, CDR2 FYNNEI. CDR3 amino acids: CASRPRDISHEQYF. CDR3 sequence (DNA): TGTGCCAGCAGGCCCCGGGACATATCCCACGAGCAGTACTTC.

The V call is TRBV10-1, the J call TRBJ2-7; 11 bases fit TRBD1. The germline gives CDR1 WNHNN, CDR2 SYGVQD (reference sequence). The CDR3 totals 14 residues. The V gene end was trimmed by 7 bases and the J gene end by 4 bases; junction bases not matched to a gene: 6. This CDR3 is CASTLGTGGYEQYF. The CDR3 DNA reads as TGCGCCAGCACCCTAGGGACAGGGGGATACGAGCAGTACTTC.

This clonotype appeared many times. The chain uses TRBV3-1 and TRBJ2-1; 8 bases match TRBD2. With V trimmed by 4 bases and J by 9 bases, 2 bases remained unmatched. CDR3 length: 12 residues. CDR1 and CDR2 (germline): LGHDT, YNNKEL (reference sequence). The CDR3 nucleotides are TGTGCCAGCAGCCTAACTAGCGGTGAGCAGTTCTTC. Translating it yields CASSLTSGEQFF.

This clonotype has only a few counts. This chain uses TRBV3-1 with TRBJ2-7, with a tentative D call TRBD1 (5 bases). V shed 3 bases and J shed 6 bases, with 12 bases lying between them. This CDR3 region has 13 residues. The germline V gene encodes CDR1 LGHDT and CDR2 YNNKEL (reference sequence). CDR3 DNA sequence: TGTGCCAGCAGCCAGACGCAGGGTGGCGAGCAGTACTTC. Its translation is CASSQTQGGEQYF.

V gene TRBV24-1 combines with J gene TRBJ1-2, with 8 bases aligning to TRBD1. Trimming at V came to 3 bases and at J to 3 bases, leaving 8 bases not matched to a gene. CDR1 and CDR2 from the germline V gene are KGHDR and SFDVKD. The CDR3 covers 16 residues. As DNA, the CDR3 is TGTGCCACCAGTGATGGGCAGGGGGCGCGTGACTATGGCTACACCTTC. This translates into CATSDGQGARDYGYTF.

This clonotype was counted many times. The CDR3 sequence: CASSLHIPGQGVGEQFF. DNA for the CDR3: TGTGCCAGTAGTTTACACATTCCGGGACAGGGGGTAGGTGAGCAGTTCTTC. V gene TRBV19 combines with J gene TRBJ2-1; TRBD1 aligns across 11 bases. The germline V gene has CDR1 LNHDA and CDR2 SQIVND (reference sequence). V dropped 5 bases and J dropped 9; count of bases not matched to a gene: 15. CDR3 length equals 17 residues.

Only one count was recorded for this clonotype. The rearrangement links TRBV2 to TRBJ2-7; possibly TRBD1 for D (6 bases). Germline assignment: CDR1 SNHLY and CDR2 FYNNEI. The CDR3 runs to 14 residues. V was shortened by 8 bases and J by 4 bases, with 18 bases between the two germline ends. CDR3 amino acids: CASLGQPVMYEQYF. The DNA for the CDR3 is TGTGCCAGCCTTGGACAGCCTGTAATGTACGAGCAGTACTTC.

The V and J genes are TRBV24-1 and TRBJ1-1; D remains ambiguous. The CDR3 runs to 17 residues. Looked up from germline, CDR1 is KGHDR and CDR2 is SFDVKD. V lost 8 bases and J lost 0, with 21 bases in between. CDR3 nucleotides: TGTGCCACCACCACTCCCTCGGAGCCGATCATGAACACTGAAGCTTTCTTT. This gives the protein CATTTPSEPIMNTEAFF.